The T cell receptor beta chain under discussion was sequenced for a study of blood T cells in healthy people across ages (dated by TCRdb to between 2014 and 2017). Looking at the study overall: In model experiments, template switching captured roughly one uniquely barcoded TCR beta cDNA molecule for every two T cells. Using deep sequencing normalized with unique cDNA molecular identifiers, the study measured how TCR beta repertoire diversity changes with age. To avoid experimental bias, donors of different ages were spread randomly across the sequencing lanes. The donors were divided into four age groups: young (average around 15 years), middle-aged (approximately 41), aged (about 56) and long-lived (82). The study analyzed two additional independent replicas of 1 million unique cDNA reads from the same blood draw for two donors, one aged 18 to 30 and one aged 80 or older. Broad study findings and their caveats: The long-lived group showed more naive CD4+ T cells, fewer expanded clones and increased TCR diversity than the aged group, suggesting age selection. Donor CMV infection status was unknown, potentially confounding age-related changes in expanded clonotypes. Observed TCR beta diversity per million T cells fell roughly linearly with age, and a significant reduction was already apparent by age around 44. Observed TCR beta diversity correlated strongly with the percentage of naive T cells measured by flow cytometry. Estimates of total diversity from one million sequenced T cells were regarded as lower bounds and underestimates. Conclusive comparison of naive and antigen-experienced compartments was prevented by the profiling of bulk unsorted PBMCs.

A word on this clonotype: Its target antigen remains unknown. The input lacks base qualities; no much larger clone sits a single base away.

The protocol used for the library was 5' RACE. The second PCR ran for about 6 to 12 cycles and used a J-beta primer mix along with a sample-barcoded 5' primer. A unique molecular identifier was introduced onto each TCR beta cDNA molecule by a template-switch 5' adaptor carrying 12 random nucleotides. Each sample yielded at least 3 million CDR3-containing paired-end reads. First-strand cDNA was synthesized from all RNA with the Mint cDNA synthesis kit, primed by a TRBC-specific oligonucleotide. Following uracil-DNA glycosylase treatment, a first 18-cycle PCR with universal primers M1SS and BC2_uni_R was performed on all cDNA. The source study handled its data this way. For normalization, 1 million high-quality reads were randomly selected from each sample, with every read carrying a distinct molecular identifier. Instead of being binned into consensus sequences, reads with shared molecular identifiers were discarded. MiTCR, with a Q25 quality threshold and the strictest error-elimination algorithm, was used for CDR3 identification, clonotype clustering and error correction. A nonparametric unseen species model using Euler transformation provided a lower-bound estimate of total TCR beta diversity. TCRdb reworked the public reads: Q25 trimming with fastp, MiXCR clone assembly, productive beta chains retained. Entries that share a CDR3 protein sequence are merged under the most common genes and DNA. The authors' filters were not applied to this entry. For this sample the table gives 1,800,000 or so distinct CDR3 sequences, of which about two fifths were detected only once. The biggest ten clones account for 23% of the sample.

Its CDR3 holds 14 amino acids, cysteine through phenylalanine. Only the CDR3 region is kept as DNA, spanning 42 bases read in frame from base 1. Looking up the germline V gene (reference sequence) yields CDR1 SGHKS and CDR2 YYEKEE. The junction shows trimming of 3 bases on V and 7 bases on J, plus 16 bases between the germline ends. The donors were roughly 39 Caucasian individuals from Russia, aged roughly 6 to 90 years, who were systemically healthy. Each donor gave ten milliliters of peripheral blood, collected into EDTA-treated Vacutainer tubes. PBMCs were isolated by Ficoll-Paque density-gradient centrifugation, with at least 6.5 million obtained per sample. Total RNA was extracted from PBMCs with Trizol reagent, with at least 6 micrograms obtained per sample. Naive CD45RAhigh/CD27high T cell percentages were measured by flow cytometry on a PBMC aliquot from every donor.

The sample was blood. The chain joins TRBV5-5 to TRBJ1-2, with the D gene too uncertain to name. This receptor was taken from a human donor in good health. The CDR3 is CASSYDREDGGYTF. The DNA is TGTGCCAGCAGCTACGACCGTGAAGATGGTGGCTACACCTTC.